These 15 T cell receptor beta chains came from one sample sequenced in a study of T cell repertoires in cytomegalovirus infection. TCRdb independently ran MiXCR on the reads; one entry per CDR3 protein. The sample holds some 170,000 distinct CDR3 sequences; about a sixth are singletons and the top ten take roughly 24%. The sample taken for sequencing was CD8+ T cells from PBMCs. These receptor sequences come from a human donor in good health (CMV status not recorded). Some clones in this sample may be carry-over from other donors' samples.

This chain connects TRBV7-6 to TRBJ2-2, with 11 nucleotides matching TRBD1. Trimming removed 5 bases from V and 7 bases from J; junction bases left unmatched: 9. The CDR3 contains 16 residues. Germline lookup yields CDR1 SGHVS and CDR2 FNYEAQ. CDR3: CASSPWTGGAVGELFF. The DNA of the CDR3 is TGTGCCAGCAGCCCGTGGACAGGGGGCGCCGTCGGGGAGCTGTTTTTT.

This clonotype was seen more than once but under ten times. The chain combines TRBV20-1 with TRBJ2-1; D not resolved. Germline CDR1 DFQATT, CDR2 SNEGSKA (reference sequence). The CDR3 is made up of 10 amino acids. The V and J ends lost 5 bases and 7 bases respectively, with 6 bases between them. As DNA, the CDR3 is TGCAGTGCTCCCTCGAATGAGCAGTTCTTC. Amino acids: CSAPSNEQFF.

Points on this clonotype: One end of the junction is discordant with germline, which a read error may explain. The V gene is TRBV5-6, the J gene TRBJ2-7; TRBD1 might be the D (5 bases). CDR1 is SGHDT and CDR2 is YYEEEE in the germline V gene. This CDR3 has 13 residues. In nucleotides, the CDR3 is TGTGCCAGCACCTTGCAGGGTTTCTACGAGCAGTACTTC. Encoded protein: CASTLQGFYEQYF.

This clonotype was recorded a few times. This chain links TRBV7-2 with TRBJ2-7, with 10 bases aligning to TRBD2. The CDR3 spans 15 residues. The germline V gene has CDR1 SGHTA and CDR2 FQGNSA. The J segment lost 6 bases and the V segment lost 5 bases, leaving 10 bases of the junction unmatched. CDR3 in DNA: TGTGCCAGCAGCACGCGGACTAGCGGTTTCGGCGAGCAGTACTTC. The encoded protein is CASSTRTSGFGEQYF. Full variable domain (outside the CDR3, taken from reference TRBV7-2 and TRBJ2-7): GAGVSQSPSNKVTEKGKDVELRCDPISGHTALYWYRQSLGQGLEFLIYFQGNSAPDKSGLPSDRFSAERTGGSVSTLTIQRTQQEDSAVYLCASSTRTSGFGEQYFGPGTRLTVT.

This clonotype has just a few counts. The chain has TRBV7-2 and TRBJ1-2, with D hard to call. Trimming cost V 0 bases and J 2 bases, with 7 bases left between them. The CDR3 loop spans 14 amino acids. Germline CDR1 reads SGHTA; CDR2 reads FQGNSA. As DNA, the CDR3 is TGTGCCAGCAGCTTAGCGCGGGAAAACTATGGCTACACCTTC. The encoded protein is CASSLARENYGYTF.

This clonotype was recorded a few times. The V call is TRBV7-6, the J call TRBJ2-1; either TRBD1 or TRBD2 may supply D (6 bases each). The germline V gene encodes CDR1 SGHVS and CDR2 FNYEAQ. Trimming took 5 bases from V and 7 from J, leaving 15 bases between them. CDR3 length equals 14 residues. The CDR3 nucleotides read TGTGCCAGCAGCCCTAGGGGGGCTGGAAATGAGCAGTTCTTC. Translating gives CASSPRGAGNEQFF. The full variable domain, rest sourced from reference TRBV7-6 and TRBJ2-1, is GAGVSQSPRYKVTKRGQDVALRCDPISGHVSLYWYRQALGQGPEFLTYFNYEAQQDKSGLPNDRFSAERPEGSISTLTIQRTEQRDSAMYRCASSPRGAGNEQFFGPGTRLTVL.

The chain joins TRBV6-2 or TRBV6-3 to TRBJ2-7; no clear D. V lost 0 bases, J lost 6 bases, and 6 bases lay in between. Germline-derived CDR1 and CDR2 are MNHEY and SVGEGT. The CDR3 is made up of 12 amino acids. The DNA for the CDR3 is TGTGCCAGCAGTTACTCCCCAGCCGAGCAGTACTTC. Encoded protein: CASSYSPAEQYF.

The rearrangement links TRBV27 to TRBJ2-3, with TRBD2 matching over 7 bases. This CDR3 contains 16 residues. From germline, CDR1 is MNHEY and CDR2 SMNVEV (reference sequence). Unmatched junction bases numbered 10, after V lost 4 bases and J lost 3 bases. CDR3 in amino acids: CASSWIRGVGTDTQYF. CDR3 DNA: TGTGCCAGCAGTTGGATCCGGGGGGTCGGGACAGATACGCAGTATTTT.

The gene calls are TRBV28 and TRBJ1-6; 8 bases align to TRBD1. CDR1 and CDR2 from the germline V gene are MDHEN and SYDVKM. The J segment lost 6 bases and the V segment lost 6 bases, leaving 4 bases of the junction unmatched. The CDR3 contains 14 residues. CDR3 in DNA: TGTGCCAGCAGCTTGGACAGGGCTAATTCACCCCTCCACTTT. It translates to CASSLDRANSPLHF.

This clonotype was seen a few times. The rearrangement uses TRBV7-9 and TRBJ2-1; 8 bases are shared with TRBD2. The CDR3 loop spans 16 amino acids. After removal of 5 bases from V and 7 bases from J, the junction contained 13 bases not matched to a gene. In germline, CDR1 is SEHNR, CDR2 FQNEAQ (reference sequence). The CDR3 coding sequence is TGTGCCAGCAGCGACTGGAGGATCTCGGGGGGGAATGAGCAGTTCTTC. Translation: CASSDWRISGGNEQFF.

This clonotype was seen a handful of times. V is TRBV7-9 and J is TRBJ2-1; D not resolved. V was trimmed by 3 bases and J by 9 bases, leaving 15 bases between them. This CDR3 is 14 amino acids long. Germline loops: CDR1 SEHNR, CDR2 FQNEAQ (reference sequence). CDR3 DNA: TGTGCCAGCAGCTTGCGACTCTCCCCGGGTGAGCAGTTCTTC. This translates into CASSLRLSPGEQFF.

V and J are TRBV4-1 and TRBJ1-1; 7 nucleotides match TRBD1. Looked up from germline, CDR1 is MGHRA and CDR2 is YSYEKL. V gave up 4 bases and J gave up 7 bases; unmatched junction bases: 9. CDR3 length equals 14 residues. The DNA for the CDR3 is TGCGCCAGCAGCCGAATGACAGGGAGAAGTGAAGCTTTCTTT. Translating it yields CASSRMTGRSEAFF.

This chain connects TRBV5-6 to TRBJ1-1; TRBD1 matches at 7 bases. This CDR3 contains 15 residues. V was pared by 5 bases and J by 0 bases, with 7 bases of the junction left unmatched. Germline V gene sequence: CDR1 SGHDT, CDR2 YYEEEE. CDR3 DNA sequence: TGTGCCAGCAGTTTTCAGGGGGAGCTGAACACTGAAGCTTTCTTT. Translation: CASSFQGELNTEAFF.

This clonotype has only a few counts. This sequence joins TRBV7-9 and TRBJ2-1; D not resolved. Germline loops: CDR1 SEHNR, CDR2 FQNEAQ (reference sequence). Trimming took off 4 bases at V and 13 bases at J, with 20 bases between the two ends. The CDR3 contains 14 residues. CDR3 in DNA: TGTGCCAGCAGCTGGATAGTCAGACCGCAGGAACAGTTCTTC. Encoded protein: CASSWIVRPQEQFF.

This sequence joins TRBV27 and TRBJ1-5; TRBD1 aligns across 8 bases. CDR1 is MNHEY, CDR2 SMNVEV, per germline (reference sequence). The CDR3 has 14 amino acids. V gave up 7 bases and J gave up 6 bases; unmatched junction bases: 8. The CDR3 DNA is TGTGCCAGCAATACAGGGGGGAGAAGTCAGCCCCAGCATTTT. It translates to CASNTGGRSQPQHF.